Each of the 19 T cell receptor beta chains below was sequenced from the same sample in a study of beta chain features in type 1 diabetes. The study's findings and limits: Moderately but significantly shorter TCRB CDR3s were found in Type 1 diabetes patients in all four CD4+ subsets.

Their antigens remain unidentified. cDNA synthesis used the whole RNA isolate, giving expressed TCRB sequences. Assay: immunoSEQ multiplex PCR; the TCRdb copy retains only in-frame clones and omits some. The table records some 200,000 clones, approximately 16% of them present only once. The sample taken for sequencing was naive CD4+ T cells from blood. These receptors were collected from a man under 40 with type 1 diabetes.

The V and J genes are TRBV5-1 and TRBJ2-7; D gene uncertain. From germline, CDR1 is SGHRS and CDR2 YFSETQ. V was cut by 4 bases and J by 3 bases, with 14 bases left in between. The CDR3 runs to 14 residues. The CDR3 here is CASSDEARNYEQYF. DNA for the CDR3: TGCGCCAGCAGCGACGAAGCCCGGAACTACGAGCAGTACTTC.

The chain carries TRBV5-1 and TRBJ2-5; TRBD1 aligns across 7 bases. Losses at the gene ends were 6 bases for V and 2 bases for J; bases not matched to a gene: 4. This CDR3 is built from 13 residues. In germline, CDR1 is SGHRS, CDR2 YFSETQ. For the CDR3, the DNA is TGCGCCAGCAAGGCAGGGGGTCAAGAGACCCAGTACTTC. This encodes CASKAGGQETQYF.

This rearrangement joins TRBV27 to TRBJ2-2; 13 bases fit TRBD2. CDR3 length: 17 amino acids. With 6 bases clipped from V and 0 bases from J, the junction kept 4 bases outside the gene matches. Germline lookup yields CDR1 MNHEY and CDR2 SMNVEV (reference sequence). As DNA, the CDR3 is TGTGCCAGCAGCCGACTAGCGGGAGGCCCGAACACCGGGGAGCTGTTTTTT. The encoded protein is CASSRLAGGPNTGELFF.

The chain employs TRBV29-1 and TRBJ2-1; tentative D call: TRBD2 (6 bases). The CDR3 runs to 15 residues. The germline CDR1 and CDR2 sequences are SQVTM and ANQGSEA. Trimming removed 0 bases from V and 5 bases from J, with 14 bases in between. CDR3 sequence: CSVEDNKRANNEQFF. Written as DNA, the CDR3 is TGCAGCGTTGAAGATAACAAGCGGGCTAACAATGAGCAGTTCTTC.

The V call is TRBV7-9, the J call TRBJ2-7, with D maybe TRBD2 (5 bases). Germline V gene data show CDR1 as SEHNR and CDR2 as FQNEAQ (reference sequence). Trimming took 3 bases from V and 6 from J, leaving 18 bases between them. The CDR3 has 15 residues. The CDR3 loop reads CASSFVSGLGSEQYF. Here the CDR3 DNA reads TGTGCCAGCAGCTTTGTCTCGGGGTTGGGGAGCGAGCAGTACTTC.

V usage is TRBV7-2 and J usage is TRBJ2-1, with unresolved D. This CDR3 contains 13 residues. Trimming cost V 11 bases and J 8 bases, with 19 bases left between them. Germline loops: CDR1 SGHTA, CDR2 FQGNSA. In DNA, the CDR3 is TGTGCCCTTATCCGTGGCAGTGCCTATGAGCAGTTCTTC. Protein product: CALIRGSAYEQFF.

There are a few counts of this clone. The V gene is TRBV29-1, the J gene TRBJ1-2; D gene uncertain. Germline CDR1 SQVTM, CDR2 ANQGSEA. Trimming took off 4 bases at V and 4 bases at J, with 16 bases between the two ends. The CDR3 length is 14 residues. CDR3 nucleotides: TGCAGCGTTGGAAGGGAGGCGATAGGCTATGGCTACACCTTC. This gives the protein CSVGREAIGYGYTF.

On this clone itself: The same CDR3 is also encoded by other DNA sequences in this sample. The gene calls are TRBV9 and TRBJ2-1; 7 bases are a match to TRBD2. The CDR3 is made up of 14 amino acids. J was trimmed by 5 bases and V by 3 bases; bases with no gene match: 5. The germline V gene has CDR1 SGDLS and CDR2 YYNGEE. The CDR3 sequence is CASSETSANNEQFF. DNA for the CDR3: TGTGCCAGCAGCGAAACTAGCGCCAACAATGAGCAGTTCTTC.

This clone came up a few times. The CDR3 protein is CASTGLATSRHEQYF. The DNA for the CDR3 is TGTGCCAGCACCGGGTTGGCCACTAGCAGGCACGAGCAGTACTTC. The rearrangement uses TRBV7-8 and TRBJ2-7, with D maybe TRBD2 (6 bases). The V end lost 7 bases, the J end lost 5 bases, and 21 bases lay between the germline ends. Germline-derived CDR1 and CDR2 are SGHVS and FQNEAQ. CDR3 size: 15 residues.

This clone appeared a few times. The chain uses TRBV28 and TRBJ2-3; D not certain. Germline CDR1 is MDHEN and CDR2 is SYDVKM. There are 11 residues in the CDR3. Trimming removed 2 bases at V and 7 bases at J, with 4 bases between. The CDR3 here is CASSLRNTQYF. The CDR3 coding sequence is TGTGCCAGCAGTTTAAGGAATACGCAGTATTTT.

The chain employs TRBV5-1 and TRBJ2-1; 11 nucleotides match TRBD2. This CDR3 is 14 amino acids long. Per germline, CDR1 SGHRS and CDR2 YFSETQ. Trimming removed 1 base from V and 6 bases from J; junction bases left unmatched: 0. The CDR3 loop is CASSLTSGSNEQFF. In DNA form, the CDR3 reads TGCGCCAGCAGCTTGACTAGCGGGAGCAATGAGCAGTTCTTC. Looking up the rest from reference TRBV5-1 and TRBJ2-1 gives the full variable domain: KAGVTQTPRYLIKTRGQQVTLSCSPISGHRSVSWYQQTPGQGLQFLFEYFSETQRNKGNFPGRFSGRQFSNSRSEMNVSTLELGDSALYLCASSLTSGSNEQFFGPGTRLTVL.

The V call is TRBV29-1, the J call TRBJ2-1; 10 bases map to TRBD1. V lost 0 bases and J lost 0; bases outside the gene matches: 2. Germline lookup yields CDR1 SQVTM and CDR2 ANQGSEA. The CDR3 has 16 amino acids. The CDR3 sequence: CSVEEGTGDSYNEQFF. CDR3 DNA: TGCAGCGTTGAAGAGGGGACAGGGGACTCCTACAATGAGCAGTTCTTC.

The V gene is TRBV7-2, the J gene TRBJ1-1; 9 positions agree with TRBD1. The CDR3 contains 16 residues. Trimming at V came to 7 bases and at J to 2 bases, leaving 11 bases not matched to a gene. Germline CDR1 and CDR2: SGHTA and FQGNSA. The CDR3 loop is CASIPGTGLGNTEAFF. CDR3 sequence (DNA): TGTGCCAGCATCCCCGGGACAGGGCTCGGAAACACTGAAGCTTTCTTT.

This clone was seen only a few times. J is TRBJ1-2 and V is TRBV29-1; no clear D. Germline CDR1 is SQVTM and CDR2 is ANQGSEA. V was cut by 4 bases and J by 4 bases, with 7 bases left in between. The CDR3 covers 11 residues. The CDR3 bases are TGCAGCGTTGTCTCAGTCTATGGCTACACCTTC. This translates into CSVVSVYGYTF.

CDR3 amino acids: CASSFRRGEQYF. The CDR3 DNA sequence: TGTGCCAGCAGTTTTAGGAGGGGCGAGCAGTACTTC. The chain combines TRBV28 with TRBJ2-7, with D possibly TRBD2 on 6 matching bases. The germline CDR1 and CDR2 sequences are MDHEN and SYDVKM. The V end was cut by 3 bases, the J end by 6 bases, with 9 bases between. This CDR3 is built from 12 residues.

This clone was picked up one time. The gene calls are TRBV7-3 and TRBJ2-2; a weak D match, TRBD1 (6 bases). Trimming shortened V by 5 bases and J by 2 bases, and 12 bases separated the two germline ends. CDR1 SGHTA and CDR2 FQGTGA come from the germline V gene. CDR3 size: 15 residues. The CDR3 region has the DNA TGTGCCAGCAGCCCACAGGGTAGTAACACCGGGGAGCTGTTTTTT. This encodes CASSPQGSNTGELFF.

The chain combines TRBV18 with TRBJ2-3; 7 positions match TRBD2. The V gene's germline CDR1 is KGHSH and CDR2 LQKENI. CDR3 size: 14 residues. J was trimmed by 5 bases and V by 5 bases; bases with no gene match: 7. The CDR3: CASSTRETVDTQYF. CDR3 DNA sequence: TGTGCCAGCTCAACGCGGGAGACGGTAGATACGCAGTATTTT.

V is TRBV4-1 and J is TRBJ2-2, with 10 nucleotides matching TRBD2. CDR1 MGHRA and CDR2 YSYEKL come from the germline V gene. The J segment lost 4 bases and the V segment lost 3 bases, leaving 14 bases of the junction unmatched. The CDR3 is made up of 19 amino acids. As DNA, the CDR3 is TGCGCCAGCAGCCAGCATCGACTAGCGGGCAAAGCAGGCACCGGGGAGCTGTTTTTT. It specifies CASSQHRLAGKAGTGELFF.

The chain uses TRBV30 and TRBJ1-1; D might be TRBD1 (5 bases). V shed 7 bases and J shed 10 bases, with 13 bases lying between them. Germline V lookup: CDR1 GTSNPN, CDR2 SVGIG (reference sequence). CDR3 length equals 10 residues. CDR3 in amino acids: CALTEDGAFF. Written as DNA, the CDR3 is TGTGCCTTGACAGAGGACGGAGCTTTCTTT.